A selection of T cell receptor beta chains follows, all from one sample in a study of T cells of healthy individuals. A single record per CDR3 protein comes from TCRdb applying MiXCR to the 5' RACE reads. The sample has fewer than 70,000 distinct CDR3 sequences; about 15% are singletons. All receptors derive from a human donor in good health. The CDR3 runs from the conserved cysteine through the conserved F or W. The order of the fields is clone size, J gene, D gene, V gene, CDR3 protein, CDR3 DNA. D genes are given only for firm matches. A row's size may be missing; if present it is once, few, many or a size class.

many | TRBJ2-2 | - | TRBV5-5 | CASSFGVYNTGELFF | TGTGCCAGCAGCTTTGGGGTCTATAACACCGGGGAGCTGTTTTTT
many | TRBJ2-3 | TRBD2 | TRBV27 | CASSHPSGGSTDTQYF | TGTGCCAGCAGTCACCCTAGCGGGGGAAGCACAGATACGCAGTATTTT
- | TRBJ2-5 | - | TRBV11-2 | CASSKGLLQETQYF | TGTGCCAGCAGCAAAGGCCTGCTACAAGAGACCCAGTACTTC
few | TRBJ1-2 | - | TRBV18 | CASSGTGGNGYTF | TGTGCCAGCTCCGGGACCGGAGGGAATGGCTACACCTTC
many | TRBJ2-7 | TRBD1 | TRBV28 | CASSSTGTAYSYEQYF | TGTGCCAGCAGTTCGACCGGGACAGCCTACTCCTACGAGCAGTACTTC
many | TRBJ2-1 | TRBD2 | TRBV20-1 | CSARGWASGRSRNEQFF | TGCAGTGCTAGAGGTTGGGCTAGCGGGAGGTCGCGGAATGAGCAGTTCTTC
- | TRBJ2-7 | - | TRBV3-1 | CASSPSAYEQYF | TGTGCCAGCAGCCCCTCAGCCTACGAGCAGTACTTC
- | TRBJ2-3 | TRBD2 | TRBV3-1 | CASSQGASGRASTDTQYF | TGTGCCAGCAGCCAAGGGGCTAGCGGGAGGGCCTCAACAGATACGCAGTATTTT
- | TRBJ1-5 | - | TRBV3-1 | CASSYNDGSNQPQHF | TGTGCCAGCAGCTATAATGACGGTTCTAATCAGCCCCAGCATTTT
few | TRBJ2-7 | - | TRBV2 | CASRGDGYEQYF | TGTGCCAGCAGAGGGGACGGTTACGAGCAGTACTTC
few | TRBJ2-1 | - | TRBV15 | CATSRRRPAYNEQFF | TGTGCCACCAGCAGACGGCGGCCGGCGTACAATGAGCAGTTCTTC
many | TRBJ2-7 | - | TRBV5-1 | CASSLDSMGEQYF | TGCGCCAGCAGCTTGGACAGTATGGGGGAGCAGTACTTC
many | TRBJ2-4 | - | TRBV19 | CASSIERGIAAKNIQYF | TGTGCCAGTAGTATAGAACGAGGGATCGCGGCCAAAAACATTCAGTACTTC
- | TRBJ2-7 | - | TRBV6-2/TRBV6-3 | CASTDRRGGYEQYF | TGTGCCAGCACCGACCGGAGGGGTGGGTACGAGCAGTACTTC
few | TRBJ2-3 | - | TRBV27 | CATGGSTDTQYF | TGTGCCACGGGGGGCAGCACAGATACGCAGTATTTT
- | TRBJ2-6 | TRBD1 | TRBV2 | CASRYPGQGFGANVLTF | TGTGCCAGCAGGTACCCGGGACAGGGGTTCGGGGCCAACGTCCTGACTTTC
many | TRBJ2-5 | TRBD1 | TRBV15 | CATSQGRSQETQYF | TGTGCCACCTCACAGGGGCGAAGCCAAGAGACCCAGTACTTC
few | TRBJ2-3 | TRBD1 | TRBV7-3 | CASSLFGQGVSDTQYF | TGTGCCAGCAGCTTATTCGGACAGGGCGTTTCAGATACGCAGTATTTT
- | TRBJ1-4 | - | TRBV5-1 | CASSLVSGLNEKLFF | TGCGCCAGCAGCTTGGTTTCCGGGCTGAATGAAAAACTGTTTTTT
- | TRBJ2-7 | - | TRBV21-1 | CARAGLAGDFLSYEQYF | TGTGCCAGAGCGGGACTAGCGGGAGACTTCTTATCCTACGAGCAGTACTTC
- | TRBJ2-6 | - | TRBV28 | CASSLGGAGANVLTF | TGTGCCAGCAGTTTGGGTGGGGCTGGGGCCAACGTCCTGACTTTC
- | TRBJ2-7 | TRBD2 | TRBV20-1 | CSANIAGGAYEQYF | TGCAGTGCAAATATAGCGGGGGGCGCCTACGAGCAGTACTTC
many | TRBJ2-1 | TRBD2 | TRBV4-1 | CASSHPGLAGGPERNEQFF | TGCGCCAGCAGCCACCCGGGACTAGCGGGGGGCCCGGAGCGCAATGAGCAGTTCTTC
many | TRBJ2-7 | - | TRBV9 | CASSPRGPYEQYF | TGTGCCAGCAGCCCTCGTGGGCCCTACGAGCAGTACTTC
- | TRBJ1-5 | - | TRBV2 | CASSLWTNQPQHF | TGTGCCAGCAGCTTGTGGACCAATCAGCCCCAGCATTTT
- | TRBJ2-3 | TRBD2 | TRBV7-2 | CASSSLAGGGDTQYF | TGTGCCAGCAGCTCTCTAGCGGGAGGAGGAGATACGCAGTATTTT
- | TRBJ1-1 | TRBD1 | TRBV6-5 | CASSYAQGATEAFF | TGTGCCAGCAGTTACGCACAGGGGGCCACTGAAGCTTTCTTT
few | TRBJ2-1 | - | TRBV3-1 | CASSPKAKGQGGYNEQFF | TGTGCCAGCAGCCCTAAAGCCAAGGGGCAGGGCGGCTACAATGAGCAGTTCTTC
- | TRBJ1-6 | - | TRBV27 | CASGQIYNSPLHF | TGTGCCAGCGGACAGATCTATAATTCACCCCTCCACTTT
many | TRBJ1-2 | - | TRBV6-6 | CASSYSRDYGYTF | TGTGCCAGCAGTTACTCGAGGGACTATGGCTACACCTTC
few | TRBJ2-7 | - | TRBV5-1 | CASSLGSGGSVSYEQYF | TGCGCCAGCAGCTTGGGGAGTGGGGGCTCAGTCTCCTACGAGCAGTACTTC
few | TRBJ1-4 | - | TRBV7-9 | CASSAGTVNEKLFF | TGTGCCAGCAGTGCCGGGACCGTTAATGAAAAACTGTTTTTT
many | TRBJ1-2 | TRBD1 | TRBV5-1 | CASSLDRGPYGYTF | TGCGCCAGCAGCTTGGACAGGGGACCCTATGGCTACACCTTC
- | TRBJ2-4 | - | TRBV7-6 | CASSPLGYIQYF | TGTGCCAGCAGCCCATTAGGATACATTCAGTACTTC
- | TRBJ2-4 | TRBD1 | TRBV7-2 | CASSAVQGAKAKNIQYF | TGTGCCAGCAGCGCGGTACAGGGGGCAAAAGCCAAAAACATTCAGTACTTC
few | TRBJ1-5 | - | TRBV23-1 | CASSQFRTASNQPQHF | TGCGCCAGCAGTCAATTCCGGACGGCTAGCAATCAGCCCCAGCATTTT
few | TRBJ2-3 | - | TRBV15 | CATSKTGPGSRDTQYF | TGTGCCACCAGCAAAACTGGTCCGGGCAGTCGGGATACGCAGTATTTT
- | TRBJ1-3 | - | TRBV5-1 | CASSLGPQMAGGNTIYF | TGCGCCAGCAGCTTGGGACCACAAATGGCAGGGGGAAACACCATATATTTT
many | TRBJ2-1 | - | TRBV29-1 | CSVFSLASPYNEQFF | TGCAGCGTTTTCTCGCTGGCTAGCCCTTACAATGAGCAGTTCTTC
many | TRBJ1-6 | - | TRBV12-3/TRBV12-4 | CASSIGHLKNSPLHF | TGTGCCAGCAGTATCGGACATCTTAAGAATTCACCCCTCCACTTT
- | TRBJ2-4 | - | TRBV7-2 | CASSLFHGVDKNIQYF | TGTGCCAGCAGCTTATTCCACGGGGTTGACAAAAACATTCAGTACTTC
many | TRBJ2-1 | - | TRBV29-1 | CTGDPDNEQFF | TGCACCGGGGACCCGGACAATGAGCAGTTCTTC
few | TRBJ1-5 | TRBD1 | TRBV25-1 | CASSDGQGHQPQHF | TGTGCCAGCAGTGACGGACAGGGACATCAGCCCCAGCATTTT
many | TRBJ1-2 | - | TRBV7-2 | CASSQEGQGGRYTF | TGTGCCAGCAGCCAGGAGGGGCAGGGTGGGCGCTACACCTTC
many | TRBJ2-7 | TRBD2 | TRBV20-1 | CSGAGGQYF | TGCAGTGGAGCGGGAGGGCAGTACTTC
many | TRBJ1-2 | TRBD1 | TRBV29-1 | CSVLSGDSVSYGYTF | TGCAGCGTTCTTTCCGGGGACAGTGTTAGCTATGGCTACACCTTC
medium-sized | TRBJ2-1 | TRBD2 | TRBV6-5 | CASSYSSISGGYNEQFF | TGTGCCAGCAGTTACTCGTCTATAAGCGGGGGGTACAATGAGCAGTTCTTC
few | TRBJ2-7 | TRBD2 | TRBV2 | CASSETRGLAAEQYF | TGTGCCAGCAGTGAAACTAGGGGACTAGCAGCCGAGCAGTACTTC
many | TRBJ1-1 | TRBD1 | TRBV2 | CASSRQGPGTEAFF | TGTGCCAGCAGTCGACAGGGGCCTGGAACTGAAGCTTTCTTT
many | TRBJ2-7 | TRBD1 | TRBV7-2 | CASSRDSSSYEQYF | TGTGCCAGCAGCCGGGACAGCAGCTCCTACGAGCAGTACTTC
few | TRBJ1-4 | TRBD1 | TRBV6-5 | CASRLTGQANEKLFF | TGTGCCAGCAGGCTTACGGGACAGGCTAATGAAAAACTGTTTTTT
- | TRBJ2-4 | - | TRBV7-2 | CASSLYGAKNIQYF | TGTGCCAGCAGCTTATACGGAGCCAAAAACATTCAGTACTTC
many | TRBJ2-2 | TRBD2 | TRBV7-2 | CASSWGLAGAGGELFF | TGTGCCAGCAGCTGGGGACTAGCGGGAGCCGGCGGGGAGCTGTTTTTT
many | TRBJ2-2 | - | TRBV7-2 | CASTLGRGYTGELFF | TGTGCCAGCACCCTTGGCCGGGGCTACACCGGGGAGCTGTTTTTT
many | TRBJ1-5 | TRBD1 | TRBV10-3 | CAIGQGGGNQPQHF | TGTGCCATTGGACAGGGGGGGGGCAATCAGCCCCAGCATTTT
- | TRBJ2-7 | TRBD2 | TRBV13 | CASSTGTSGYYEQYF | TGTGCCAGCAGCACCGGGACTAGCGGATACTACGAGCAGTACTTC